Sequencing of this TCR beta chain was carried out in a study of T cells after yellow fever vaccination. Study conclusions and caveats: Reappearance after the booster was seen for most primary-vaccination clones, at 96% CD4 and roughly 90% CD8. The study noted that FACS-sorted repertoires could contain abundant clonotypes contaminating from the bulk population. Secondary responses were weaker yet peaked faster, day 5 versus 15.

A word on this clonotype: The antigen remains undetermined.

This CDR3 has 15 amino acids. V lost 5 bases, J lost 6 bases, and 18 bases lay in between. By 5'RACE template switching, TCR cDNA was produced, with a universal primer site and UMIs added in the process. Each CDR3 protein is one row after TCRdb ran MiXCR on the 5' RACE reads. The table includes roughly 500,000 distinct CDR3 sequences, 15% to 20% detected once. The gene calls are TRBV12-3 or TRBV12-4 and TRBJ2-3; no definite D call. This sequence originates from a man aged 25 to 40 who received the YFV17D yellow fever vaccine. The specimen was PBMCs, collected 15 days after the yellow fever booster vaccination. The CDR3 nucleotides are TGTGCCAGCAGTGGCATTCGGCATGGATCCGATACGCAGTATTTT. Protein sequence: CASSGIRHGSDTQYF.